The 2 T cell receptor beta chains listed next were all sequenced from one sample in a study of T cells after yellow fever vaccination. TCRdb reprocessed the 5' RACE reads with MiXCR, giving one entry per CDR3 protein. This table has about 220,000 distinct CDR3 sequences, about 3% appearing once. Source: CD4+ T cells sorted from PBMCs, taken 10 days after the yellow fever booster vaccination. Receptors were obtained from a man aged 18-30 years who received the YFV17D yellow fever vaccine.

The V gene is TRBV5-1, the J gene TRBJ2-3, with D tentatively TRBD1 or TRBD2 (5 bases each). The V gene lost 5 bases and the J gene lost 2 bases, with 12 bases spanning the gap. The CDR3 runs to 14 residues. Germline loops: CDR1 SGHRS, CDR2 YFSETQ. CDR3 sequence reads: CASRPGPLTDTQYF. In DNA form, the CDR3 reads TGCGCCAGCAGGCCGGGACCCCTCACAGATACGCAGTATTTT.

This clonotype has at least ten counts. The chain has TRBV5-6 and TRBJ1-1; D is unclear. CDR1 is SGHDT, CDR2 YYEEEE, per germline. The CDR3 loop spans 14 amino acids. The germline V and J ends were trimmed by 4 bases and 1 base, with 11 bases remaining between them. CDR3 DNA sequence: TGTGCCAGCAGCCCCGACTTATCGAACACTGAAGCTTTCTTT. It specifies CASSPDLSNTEAFF.